This T cell receptor (beta chain) is from a study of T cell repertoires in cytomegalovirus infection. Study-wide context: CMV epitopes used comprised recently identified HLA-C-restricted ones and well-studied HLA-B-restricted ones.

Unmatched junction bases numbered 7, after V lost 2 bases and J lost 4 bases. This CDR3 has 16 amino acids. Looked up from germline, CDR1 is SGHRS and CDR2 is YFSETQ. This clonotype was counted between two and nine times. Antigen unknown. From the reads, TCRdb called clonotypes with MiXCR, one entry per CDR3 protein. The table lists about 770,000 distinct CDR3 sequences, about 27% of them singletons, with 10% to 15% in the top ten. The chain couples TRBV5-1 to TRBJ2-2; 8 nucleotides agree with TRBD2. Here the sequenced sample was cultured CD8+ T cells from PBMCs, taken from culture after CMV antigen stimulation. This clonotype was obtained from a human donor in good health (CMV status not recorded). Some clones in this sample may be carry-over from other donors' samples. The CDR3 nucleotides read TGCGCCAGCAGCTTTTCAGCGGGGGAGGTCACCGGGGAGCTGTTTTTT. As protein: CASSFSAGEVTGELFF.